This TCR beta chain emerged from a study of T cell repertoires in cytomegalovirus infection. In the study overall: Matching HLA type and CMV infection were both indicated by public TCR beta signatures.

This CDR3 contains 13 residues. Trimming removed 2 bases at V and 3 bases at J, with 7 bases between. Remarks on this clonotype: The target antigen is unknown.

MiXCR was run by TCRdb on the reads, yielding one entry per CDR3 protein. The sample contains tens of thousands of distinct CDR3 sequences, about 20% of which appear only once. Overall study findings and caveats: Dominating the ex vivo response were TCR beta clonotypes that were CMV-specific and HLA-C-restricted.

The sample consisted of PBMCs, sequenced either directly or after in vitro stimulation (not recorded which). This sequence joins TRBV12-3 or TRBV12-4 and TRBJ1-1; D gene unclear. The clonotype was recovered from a human donor in good health (CMV status not recorded). Some clones in this sample may be carry-over from other donors' samples. CDR3 nucleotide sequence: TGTGCCAGCAGTTTAACCCTCGACACTGAAGCTTTCTTT. This encodes CASSLTLDTEAFF.